This T cell receptor (beta chain) was obtained from a study of T cell responses to AZD1222 COVID-19 vaccine. The repertoire was sequenced with immunoSEQ multiplex PCR; TCRdb's copy has only in-frame clones and lacks some. Of 130,000 or so clones listed, approximately 93% were seen once; the top ten hold approximately 0.9%. Study outcomes and limitations: The donor group comprised mostly white British people and more females; the analysis possibly underestimated clonal diversity. An increase in Spike-specific TCR breadth and depth was observed after two AZD1222 doses. Spike was spanned by vaccine-associated CD4 TCRs, which were dominant at 160-218 and 743-854. Baseline seropositivity characterized only a handful of AZD1222 recipients.

Trimming shortened V by 4 bases and J by 3 bases, and 18 bases separated the two germline ends. The CDR3 consists of 16 residues. CDR1 is SGHRS, CDR2 YFSETQ, per germline. About this clone: What it binds is unknown.

The sample was peripheral blood, taken on day 0 of MenACWY control vaccination. This chain links TRBV5-1 with TRBJ2-3; D may be TRBD1 (6 bases). This TCR derives from an adult in good health. In DNA form, the CDR3 reads TGCGCCAGCAGCCCCGGTACCAGGGGCGTAACAGATACGCAGTATTTT. Protein sequence: CASSPGTRGVTDTQYF.